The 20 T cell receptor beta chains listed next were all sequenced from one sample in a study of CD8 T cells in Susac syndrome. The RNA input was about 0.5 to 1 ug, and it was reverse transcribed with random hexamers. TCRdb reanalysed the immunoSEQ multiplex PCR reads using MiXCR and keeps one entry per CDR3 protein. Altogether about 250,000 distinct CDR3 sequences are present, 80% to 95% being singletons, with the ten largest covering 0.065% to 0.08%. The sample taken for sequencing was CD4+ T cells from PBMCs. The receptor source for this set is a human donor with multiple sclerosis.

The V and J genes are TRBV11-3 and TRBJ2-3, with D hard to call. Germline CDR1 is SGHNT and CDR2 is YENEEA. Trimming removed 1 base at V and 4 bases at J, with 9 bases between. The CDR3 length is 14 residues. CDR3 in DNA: TGTGCCAGCAGCTTAGTGGATTCGGCAGATACGCAGTATTTT. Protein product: CASSLVDSADTQYF.

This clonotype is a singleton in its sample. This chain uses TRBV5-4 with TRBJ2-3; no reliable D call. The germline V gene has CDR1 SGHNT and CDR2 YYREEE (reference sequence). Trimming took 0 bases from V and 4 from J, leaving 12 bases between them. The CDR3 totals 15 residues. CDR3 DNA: TGTGCCAGCAGCTTGGGTCCCTCTGGCCCAGATACGCAGTATTTT. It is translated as CASSLGPSGPDTQYF.

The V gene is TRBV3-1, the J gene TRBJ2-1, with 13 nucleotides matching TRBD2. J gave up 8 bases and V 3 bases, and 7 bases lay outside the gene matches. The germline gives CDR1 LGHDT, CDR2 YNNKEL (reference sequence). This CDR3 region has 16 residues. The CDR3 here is CASSHLGLAGADEQFF. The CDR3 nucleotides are TGTGCCAGCAGCCATCTCGGACTAGCGGGGGCGGATGAGCAGTTCTTC.

The CDR3 coding sequence is TGTGCCAGCAGTTCAGCGGAAAATTCCAAAAACATTCAGTACTTC. This sequence encodes CASSSAENSKNIQYF. The chain carries TRBV6-5 and TRBJ2-4, with a tentative D call TRBD2 (5 bases). Trimming removed 4 bases from V and 2 bases from J, with 12 bases in between. From germline, CDR1 is MNHEY and CDR2 SVGAGI. CDR3 size: 15 residues.

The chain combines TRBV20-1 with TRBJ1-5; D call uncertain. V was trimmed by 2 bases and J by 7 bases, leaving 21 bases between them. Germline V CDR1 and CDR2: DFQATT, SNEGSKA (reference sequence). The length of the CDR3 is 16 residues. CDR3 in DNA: TGCAGTGCTAGAAACGAGACGGCGTGGGGTACCCAGCCCCAGCATTTT. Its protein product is CSARNETAWGTQPQHF.

This CDR3 reads CASSQVRTSGGADEQFF. CDR3 sequence (DNA): TGTGCCAGCAGCCAAGTCCGGACTAGCGGGGGGGCAGATGAGCAGTTCTTC. V usage is TRBV4-2 and J usage is TRBJ2-1; 15 nucleotides line up with TRBD2. Looked up from germline, CDR1 is LGHNA and CDR2 is YNFKEQ. The CDR3 length is 17 residues. J lost 8 bases, V lost 1 base, and 6 bases had no gene match.

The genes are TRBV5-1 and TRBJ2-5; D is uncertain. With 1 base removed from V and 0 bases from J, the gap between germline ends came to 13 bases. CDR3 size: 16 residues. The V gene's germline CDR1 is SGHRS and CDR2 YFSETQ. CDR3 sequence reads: CASSLTGARYQETQYF. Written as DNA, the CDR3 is TGCGCCAGCAGCTTGACGGGTGCCCGGTACCAAGAGACCCAGTACTTC.

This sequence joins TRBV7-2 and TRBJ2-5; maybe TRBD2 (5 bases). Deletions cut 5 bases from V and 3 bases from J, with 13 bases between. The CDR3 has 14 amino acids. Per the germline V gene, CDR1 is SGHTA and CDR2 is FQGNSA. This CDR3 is CASSASTWEETQYF. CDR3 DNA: TGTGCCAGCAGCGCTAGCACGTGGGAAGAGACCCAGTACTTC.

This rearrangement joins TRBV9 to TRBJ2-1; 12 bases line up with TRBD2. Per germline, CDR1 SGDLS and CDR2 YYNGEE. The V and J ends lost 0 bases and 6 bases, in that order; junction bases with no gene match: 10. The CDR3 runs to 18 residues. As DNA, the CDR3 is TGTGCCAGCAGCGTAGAGGGCCTAGCGGGAGGGTGGGTCAATGAGCAGTTCTTC. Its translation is CASSVEGLAGGWVNEQFF.

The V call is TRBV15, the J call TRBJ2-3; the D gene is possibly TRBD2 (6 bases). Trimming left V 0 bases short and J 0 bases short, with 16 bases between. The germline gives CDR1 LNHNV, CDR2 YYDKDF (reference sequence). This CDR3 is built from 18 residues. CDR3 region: CATSRDHPSGTSTDTQYF. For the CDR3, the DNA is TGTGCCACCAGCAGAGATCACCCCTCAGGGACTAGCACAGATACGCAGTATTTT. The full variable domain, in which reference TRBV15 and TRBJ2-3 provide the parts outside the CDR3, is DAMVIQNPRYQVTQFGKPVTLSCSQTLNHNVMYWYQQKSSQAPKLLFHYYDKDFNNEADTPDNFQSRRPNTSFCFLDIRSPGLGDTAMYLCATSRDHPSGTSTDTQYFGPGTRLTVL.

CDR3 sequence: CASSLEGGGGETQYF. CDR3 sequence (DNA): TGCGCCAGCAGCTTGGAAGGCGGGGGAGGTGAGACCCAGTACTTC. This chain connects TRBV5-1 to TRBJ2-5, with TRBD2 matching 7 bases. CDR3 length equals 15 residues. The V gene's germline CDR1 is SGHRS and CDR2 YFSETQ. V dropped 0 bases and J dropped 5; count of bases not matched to a gene: 7.

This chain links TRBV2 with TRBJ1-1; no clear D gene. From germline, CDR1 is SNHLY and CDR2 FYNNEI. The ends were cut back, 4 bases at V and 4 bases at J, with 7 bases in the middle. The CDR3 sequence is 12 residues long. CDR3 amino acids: CASSVRGTEAFF. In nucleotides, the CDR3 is TGTGCCAGCAGTGTCAGAGGCACTGAAGCTTTCTTT. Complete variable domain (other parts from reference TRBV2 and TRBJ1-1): EPEVTQTPSHQVTQMGQEVILRCVPISNHLYFYWYRQILGQKVEFLVSFYNNEISEKSEIFDDQFSVERPDGSNFTLKIRSTKLEDSAMYFCASSVRGTEAFFGQGTRLTVV.

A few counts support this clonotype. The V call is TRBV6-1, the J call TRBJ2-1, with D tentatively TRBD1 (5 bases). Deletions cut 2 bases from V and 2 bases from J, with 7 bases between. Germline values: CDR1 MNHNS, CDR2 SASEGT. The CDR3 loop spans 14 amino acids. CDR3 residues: CASSEQGAYNEQFF. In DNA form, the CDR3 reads TGTGCCAGCAGTGAACAAGGGGCCTACAATGAGCAGTTCTTC.

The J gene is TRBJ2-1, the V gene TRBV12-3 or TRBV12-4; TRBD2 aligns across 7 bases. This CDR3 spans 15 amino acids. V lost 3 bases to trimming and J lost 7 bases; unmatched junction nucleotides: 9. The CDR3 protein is CASSLSLGGRNEQFF. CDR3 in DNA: TGTGCCAGCAGTTTGAGTTTGGGAGGGCGGAATGAGCAGTTCTTC.

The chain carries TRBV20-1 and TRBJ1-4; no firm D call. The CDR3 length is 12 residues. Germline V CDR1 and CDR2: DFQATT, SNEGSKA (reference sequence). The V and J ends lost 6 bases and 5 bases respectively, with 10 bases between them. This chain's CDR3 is CSAEEPNEKLFF. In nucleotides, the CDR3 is TGCAGTGCGGAGGAGCCGAATGAAAAACTGTTTTTT.

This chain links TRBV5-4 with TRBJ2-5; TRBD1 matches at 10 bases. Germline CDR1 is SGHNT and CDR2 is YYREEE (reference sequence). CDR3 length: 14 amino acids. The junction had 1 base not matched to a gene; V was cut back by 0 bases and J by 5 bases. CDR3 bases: TGTGCCAGCAGCTTGGGGGACAGGGGTGAGACCCAGTACTTC. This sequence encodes CASSLGDRGETQYF.

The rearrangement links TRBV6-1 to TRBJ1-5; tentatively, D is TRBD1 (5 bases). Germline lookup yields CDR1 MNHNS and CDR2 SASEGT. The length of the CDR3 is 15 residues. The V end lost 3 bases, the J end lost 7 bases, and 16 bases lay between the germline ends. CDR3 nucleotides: TGTGCCAGCAGTGATGCTCAGGGTATGTTACAGCCCCAGCATTTT. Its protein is CASSDAQGMLQPQHF.

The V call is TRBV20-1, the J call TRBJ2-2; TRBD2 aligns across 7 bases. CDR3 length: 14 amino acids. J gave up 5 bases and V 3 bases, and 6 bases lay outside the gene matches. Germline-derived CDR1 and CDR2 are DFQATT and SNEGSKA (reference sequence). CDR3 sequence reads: CSARTGRATGELFF. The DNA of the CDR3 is TGCAGTGCTAGGACGGGGAGGGCAACCGGGGAGCTGTTTTTT.

The CDR3 loop is CASSELSEPQNIQYF. CDR3 nucleotides: TGTGCCAGCAGTGAATTATCGGAACCCCAAAACATTCAGTACTTC. This rearrangement joins TRBV2 to TRBJ2-4; D unclear. Trimming took 2 bases from V and 5 from J, leaving 13 bases between them. The CDR3 has 15 amino acids. The germline CDR1 and CDR2 sequences are SNHLY and FYNNEI.

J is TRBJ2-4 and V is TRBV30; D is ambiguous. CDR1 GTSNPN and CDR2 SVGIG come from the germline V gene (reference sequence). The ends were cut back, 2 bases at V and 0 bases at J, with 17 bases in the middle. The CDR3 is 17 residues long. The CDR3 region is CAWSLSGPKLAKNIQYF. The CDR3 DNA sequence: TGTGCCTGGAGTTTATCCGGACCGAAACTAGCCAAAAACATTCAGTACTTC.